The 18 T cell receptor beta chains reported below all come from one sample, sequenced in a study of cytomegalovirus exposure and HLA in healthy donors (dated by TCRdb to 2015 to 2018). Library construction relied on the immunoSEQ multiplex PCR assay. The multiplex PCR relied on a mix of 60 forward primers for TCR Vbeta segments and 13 reverse primers for TCR Jbeta segments. TCRdb re-hosts the immuneACCESS table, in-frame sequences only. Its copies lack some clones; in the studies checked, an unresolved V gene accounts for under half of them, and the cause for the rest is not known. The sample data list fewer than 200,000 clones, and 75% to 85% of these were observed just once. The ten largest clones add up to 2.2% of the sample. The sample comprised PBMCs. The receptor set was obtained from a young woman in good health and CMV-seronegative.

The rearrangement links TRBV9 to TRBJ2-2; tentatively, D is TRBD2 (6 bases). In germline, CDR1 is SGDLS, CDR2 YYNGEE. CDR3 size: 14 residues. With 3 bases removed from V and 7 bases from J, the gap between germline ends came to 13 bases. The CDR3 protein is CASSAGTQGGELFF. In DNA form, the CDR3 reads TGTGCCAGCAGCGCCGGGACTCAGGGCGGGGAGCTGTTTTTT.

The table lists this clone with a count of one. This rearrangement joins TRBV4-2 to TRBJ2-3; 8 bases agree with TRBD2. CDR1 and CDR2 (germline): LGHNA, YNFKEQ. The V gene end was trimmed by 2 bases and the J gene end by 0 bases; junction bases not matched to a gene: 7. This CDR3 has 17 amino acids. This CDR3 reads CASSQHRTSTSTDTQYF. DNA of the CDR3: TGTGCCAGCAGCCAACATCGGACTAGCACTAGCACAGATACGCAGTATTTT.

As to this clone: The junction does not match germline at one end; this may be a read error. The chain recombines TRBV7-2 with TRBJ2-6, with a tentative D call TRBD1 (7 bases). Germline V gene data show CDR1 as SGHTA and CDR2 as FQGNSA. The CDR3 runs 15 residues. This CDR3 reads CASTQGGAGANGLTF. The DNA for the CDR3 is TGTGCCAGCACCCAGGGGGGTGCTGGGGCCAACGGCCTGACTTTC.

This clone came up a few times. The CDR3 coding sequence is TGTGCCAGCACACAGGGGTCAGTTGTTGAAAAACTGTTTTTT. Amino acids: CASTQGSVVEKLFF. This rearrangement joins TRBV28 to TRBJ1-4, with 7 bases that match TRBD1. Per the germline V gene, CDR1 is MDHEN and CDR2 is SYDVKM. Losses at the gene ends were 7 bases for V and 7 bases for J; bases not matched to a gene: 9. This CDR3 is 14 amino acids long.

This clone was found once. The chain carries TRBV19 and TRBJ2-6, with D perhaps TRBD2 (5 bases). CDR1 is LNHDA, CDR2 SQIVND, per germline (reference sequence). This CDR3 is 15 amino acids long. Trimming took 7 bases from V and 0 from J, leaving 10 bases between them. As DNA, the CDR3 is TGTGCCAGTAACGATGGGAGCTCTGGGGCCAACGTCCTGACTTTC. Translated: CASNDGSSGANVLTF. The full variable domain, completed using reference TRBV19 and TRBJ2-6, is DGGITQSPKYLFRKEGQNVTLSCEQNLNHDAMYWYRQDPGQGLRLIYYSQIVNDFQKGDIAEGYSVSREKKESFPLTVTSAQKNPTAFYLCASNDGSSGANVLTFGAGSRLTVL.

The chain is built from TRBV5-8 and TRBJ2-5, with 11 bases fitting TRBD2. With V trimmed by 3 bases and J by 2 bases, 9 bases remained unmatched. CDR1 SGHTS and CDR2 YDEGEE come from the germline V gene. This CDR3 comprises 17 residues. The CDR3 DNA sequence: TGTGCCAGCAGCTATAGCGGGAGGGCCTGGGGGCAAGAGACCCAGTACTTC. This encodes CASSYSGRAWGQETQYF.

This chain joins TRBV2 and TRBJ1-1; possibly TRBD1 for D (5 bases). Germline lookup yields CDR1 SNHLY and CDR2 FYNNEI. Trimming removed 2 bases at V and 0 bases at J, with 10 bases between. The CDR3 contains 15 residues. As DNA, the CDR3 is TGTGCCAGCAGTGAACGGGGGATCATGAACACTGAAGCTTTCTTT. It translates to CASSERGIMNTEAFF.

The V and J genes are TRBV5-6 and TRBJ1-3, with a weak D call TRBD1 (5 bases). The germline gives CDR1 SGHDT, CDR2 YYEEEE. This CDR3 is 15 amino acids long. V shed 4 bases and J shed 3 bases, with 14 bases lying between them. As DNA, the CDR3 is TGTGCCAGCAGCCATGGGACGGGAGGTGGAAACACCATATATTTT. Its protein is CASSHGTGGGNTIYF.

The chain employs TRBV7-2 and TRBJ2-7, with 13 bases identical to TRBD2. The germline gives CDR1 SGHTA, CDR2 FQGNSA. V was pared by 7 bases and J by 8 bases, with 14 bases of the junction left unmatched. The CDR3 sequence is 16 residues long. Here the CDR3 DNA reads TGTGCCAGCATCCCCTCCCTCGGACTAGCGGGAGTTCAGCAGTACTTC. The encoded protein is CASIPSLGLAGVQQYF.

The V call is TRBV15, the J call TRBJ2-3; 8 nucleotides line up with TRBD2. The CDR3 loop spans 14 amino acids. J was trimmed by 1 base and V by 3 bases; bases with no gene match: 0. The germline gives CDR1 LNHNV, CDR2 YYDKDF (reference sequence). Here the CDR3 reads CATSSGGGTDTQYF. CDR3 DNA: TGTGCCACCAGCAGCGGGGGGGGCACAGATACGCAGTATTTT.

The rearrangement uses TRBV6-4 and TRBJ2-3; 9 bases line up with TRBD2. CDR3 length equals 15 residues. CDR1 MRHNA and CDR2 SNTAGT come from the germline V gene. V shed 4 bases and J 4 bases; nucleotides not matched to a gene: 6. The CDR3 sequence: CASSASGGRADTQYF. DNA of the CDR3: TGTGCCAGCAGTGCCAGCGGGGGGCGCGCAGATACGCAGTATTTT.

The chain carries TRBV6-5 and TRBJ2-4, with 12 bases fitting TRBD1. J gave up 12 bases and V 0 bases, and 3 bases lay outside the gene matches. CDR1 and CDR2 (germline): MNHEY, SVGAGI. The CDR3 totals 14 residues. This CDR3 is CASSYSGTGGSQYF. In DNA, the CDR3 is TGTGCCAGCAGTTACTCCGGGACAGGGGGCAGTCAGTACTTC.

This clone was seen more than once but under ten times. The J gene is TRBJ2-1, the V gene TRBV6-5; 8 nucleotides match TRBD2. Per the germline V gene, CDR1 is MNHEY and CDR2 is SVGAGI. The CDR3 is made up of 16 amino acids. V shed 0 bases, J shed 6 bases, and the junction held 7 bases outside the gene matches. This CDR3 reads CASSYSSGSSPNEQFF. The CDR3 DNA follows: TGTGCCAGCAGTTACTCCAGCGGGAGCTCTCCCAATGAGCAGTTCTTC.

The count of this clone is one. This sequence joins TRBV28 and TRBJ2-7; TRBD2 is a possible D gene (6 bases). The CDR3 contains 13 residues. Trimming left V 1 base short and J 7 bases short, with 11 bases between. Germline V gene sequence: CDR1 MDHEN, CDR2 SYDVKM. The CDR3, as DNA: TGTGCCAGCAGTTTATCGCCACGGGGGGAGCAGTACTTC. It codes for CASSLSPRGEQYF. The entire variable domain, with the rest obtained from reference TRBV28 and TRBJ2-7, is as follows: DVKVTQSSRYLVKRTGEKVFLECVQDMDHENMFWYRQDPGLGLRLIYFSYDVKMKEKGDIPEGYSVSREKKERFSLILESASTNQTSMYLCASSLSPRGEQYFGPGTRLTVT.

The rearrangement links TRBV28 to TRBJ2-7; 8 bases fit TRBD1. The CDR3 loop spans 16 amino acids. Per the germline V gene, CDR1 is MDHEN and CDR2 is SYDVKM. With 6 bases clipped from V and 5 bases from J, the junction kept 15 bases outside the gene matches. CDR3 loop: CASRTPSGQGIHEQYF. The CDR3 DNA follows: TGTGCCAGCAGAACCCCTTCCGGACAGGGAATTCACGAGCAGTACTTC.

Points on this clone: A junction boundary mismatches the germline segment, possibly from a read error. The chain joins TRBV7-2 to TRBJ2-4, with D tentatively TRBD1 (6 bases). The CDR3 loop spans 16 amino acids. Per the germline V gene, CDR1 is SGHTA and CDR2 is FQGNSA. CDR3 in DNA: TGTGCCAGCAGCTTTTCAGGGGTGCTAGCCAAAAACAGTCAGTACTTC. Its protein is CASSFSGVLAKNSQYF. The full variable domain, its missing parts supplied by reference TRBV7-2 and TRBJ2-4, is GAGVSQSPSNKVTEKGKDVELRCDPISGHTALYWYRQSLGQGLEFLIYFQGNSAPDKSGLPSDRFSAERTGGSVSTLTIQRTQQEDSAVYLCASSFSGVLAKNSQYFGAGTRLSVL.

The chain is built from TRBV7-9 and TRBJ1-2; 10 bases match TRBD1. Germline CDR1 SEHNR, CDR2 FQNEAQ (reference sequence). This CDR3 is 14 amino acids long. With V trimmed by 5 bases and J by 3 bases, 3 bases remained unmatched. CDR3 in amino acids: CASSLTGGDYGYTF. CDR3 bases: TGTGCCAGCAGCCTGACAGGGGGCGACTATGGCTACACCTTC. Filled out from reference TRBV7-9 and TRBJ1-2, the complete variable domain reads DTGVSQNPRHKITKRGQNVTFRCDPISEHNRLYWYRQTLGQGPEFLTYFQNEAQLEKSRLLSDRFSAERPKGSFSTLEIQRTEQGDSAMYLCASSLTGGDYGYTFGSGTRLTVV.

This sequence joins TRBV7-8 and TRBJ2-1, with a weak D call TRBD1 (6 bases). Germline V gene sequence: CDR1 SGHVS, CDR2 FQNEAQ. There are 17 residues in the CDR3. Trimming took off 5 bases at V and 0 bases at J, with 17 bases between the two ends. Here the CDR3 DNA reads TGTGCCAGCAGCCCGTTGGGGGCCCGAAGCTCCTACAATGAGCAGTTCTTC. Translating gives CASSPLGARSSYNEQFF.